This T cell receptor beta chain appears in the sequencing data of a study of Graves' ophthalmopathy and Graves' hyperthyroidism. This clonotype was counted at least ten times. The sequenced template was RNA, covering the TCR beta CDR3 region. First-round RT-PCR employed HTBI primers, with a second-round multiplex PCR after it. MiXCR, run by TCRdb on the multiplex PCR reads, gives a single entry per CDR3 protein. Here the sample spans 150,000 to 200,000 distinct CDR3 sequences, 39% being singletons. Losses at the gene ends were 5 bases for V and 2 bases for J; bases not matched to a gene: 6. Germline assignment: CDR1 SEHNR and CDR2 FQNEAQ (reference sequence). This CDR3 spans 15 amino acids.

Specimen: peripheral blood. The receptor was isolated from a young man with Graves' ophthalmopathy. This rearrangement joins TRBV7-9 to TRBJ2-5; 9 bases are a match to TRBD1. The CDR3, as DNA: TGTGCCAGCAGCATAACGACAGGGGGACAAGAGACCCAGTACTTC. Translating gives CASSITTGGQETQYF.